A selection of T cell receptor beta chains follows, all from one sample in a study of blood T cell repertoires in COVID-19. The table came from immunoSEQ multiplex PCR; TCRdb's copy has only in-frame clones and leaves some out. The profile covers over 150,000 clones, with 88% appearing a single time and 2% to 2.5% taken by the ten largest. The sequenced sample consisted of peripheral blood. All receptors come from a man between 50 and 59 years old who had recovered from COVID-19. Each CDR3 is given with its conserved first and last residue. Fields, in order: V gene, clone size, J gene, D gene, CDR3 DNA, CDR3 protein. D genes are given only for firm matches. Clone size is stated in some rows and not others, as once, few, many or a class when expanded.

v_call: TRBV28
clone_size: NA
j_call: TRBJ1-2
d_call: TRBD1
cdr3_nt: TGTGCCAGCAGTTTACACGGACAGGGGTCCTATGGCTACACCTTC
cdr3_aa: CASSLHGQGSYGYTF

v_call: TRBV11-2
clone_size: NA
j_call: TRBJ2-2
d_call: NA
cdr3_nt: TGTGCCAGCAGCCGGGTGGCCGGGGAGCTGTTTTTT
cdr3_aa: CASSRVAGELFF

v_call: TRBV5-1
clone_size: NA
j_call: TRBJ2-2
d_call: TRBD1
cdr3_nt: TGCGCCAGCAGCTTGGGTGACAGGGACACCGGGGAGCTGTTTTTT
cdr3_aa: CASSLGDRDTGELFF

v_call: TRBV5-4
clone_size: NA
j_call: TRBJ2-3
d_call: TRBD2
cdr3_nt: TGTGCCAGCAGCAAGGGACTAGCACAAGATACGCAGTATTTT
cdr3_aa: CASSKGLAQDTQYF

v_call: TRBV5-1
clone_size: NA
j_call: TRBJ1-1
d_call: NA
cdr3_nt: TGCGCCAGCAGCTTGGCGGACACTGAAGCTTTCTTT
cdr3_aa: CASSLADTEAFF

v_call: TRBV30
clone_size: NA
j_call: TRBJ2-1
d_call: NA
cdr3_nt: TGTGCCTGGAGGAGAGGGGGGGCCACCTACAATGAGCAGTTCTTC
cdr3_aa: CAWRRGGATYNEQFF

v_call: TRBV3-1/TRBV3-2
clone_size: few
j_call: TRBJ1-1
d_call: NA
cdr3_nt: TGTGCCAGCAGCCAAGATAGAATGAAAACCCCGAACACTGAAGCTTTCTTT
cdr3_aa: CASSQDRMKTPNTEAFF

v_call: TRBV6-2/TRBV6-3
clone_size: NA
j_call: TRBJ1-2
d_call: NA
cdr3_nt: TGTGCCAGCAGTTACGTCGGGGAGACTGGCTACACCTTC
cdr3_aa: CASSYVGETGYTF

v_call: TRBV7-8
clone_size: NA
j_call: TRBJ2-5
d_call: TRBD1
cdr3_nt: TGTGCCAGCAGCTTAAACAGGGGGTGGGGAGAGACCCAGTACTTC
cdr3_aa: CASSLNRGWGETQYF

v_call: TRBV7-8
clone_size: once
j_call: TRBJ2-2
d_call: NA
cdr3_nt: TGTGCCAGCAGCGGCCCCCGAGGAGGCGGGGAGCTGTTTTTT
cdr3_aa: CASSGPRGGGELFF

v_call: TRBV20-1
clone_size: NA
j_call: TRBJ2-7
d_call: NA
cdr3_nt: TGCAGTGCCGGAGTGGGCGAGCAGTACTTC
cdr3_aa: CSAGVGEQYF

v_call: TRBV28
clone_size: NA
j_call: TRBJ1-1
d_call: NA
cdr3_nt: TGTGCCAGCAGAGTTACCTCTAACTACAACACTGAAGCTTTCTTT
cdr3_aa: CASRVTSNYNTEAFF

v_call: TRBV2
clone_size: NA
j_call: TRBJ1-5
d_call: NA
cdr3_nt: TGTGCCAGCAGTGAAGCGCGGCAGCCCCAGCATTTT
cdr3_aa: CASSEARQPQHF

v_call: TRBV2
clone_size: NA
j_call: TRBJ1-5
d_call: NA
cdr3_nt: TGTGCCAGCAGTGAAGCGGGGGGGTGGAGTAGCAATCAGCCCCAGCATTTT
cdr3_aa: CASSEAGGWSSNQPQHF

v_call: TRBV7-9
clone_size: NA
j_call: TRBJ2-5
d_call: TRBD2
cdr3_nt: TGTGCCAGCAGTTCTAGCGGGGGAAAAGAGACCCAGTACTTC
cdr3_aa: CASSSSGGKETQYF

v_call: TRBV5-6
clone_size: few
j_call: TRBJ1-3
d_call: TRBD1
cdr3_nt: TGTGCCAGCAGCCTAGACAGGGCAGCGCAAGGAAACACCATATATTTT
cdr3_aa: CASSLDRAAQGNTIYF

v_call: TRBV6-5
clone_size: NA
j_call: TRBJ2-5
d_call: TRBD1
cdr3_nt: TGTGCCAGCAGTTACACCAGGGGGGAGACCCAGTACTTC
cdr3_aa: CASSYTRGETQYF

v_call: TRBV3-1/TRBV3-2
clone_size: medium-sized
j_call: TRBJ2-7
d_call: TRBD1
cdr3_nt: TGTGCCAGCAGCCAAGTAGGGGGCCCCTACGAGCAGTACTTC
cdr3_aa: CASSQVGGPYEQYF

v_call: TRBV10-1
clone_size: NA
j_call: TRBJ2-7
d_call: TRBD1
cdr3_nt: TGCGCCAGCAGTGAGTCTAAACAGGGGTGGACCGAGCAGTACTTC
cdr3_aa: CASSESKQGWTEQYF

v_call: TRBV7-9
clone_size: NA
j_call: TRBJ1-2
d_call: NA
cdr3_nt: TGTGCCAGCAGCTTACCGACAGTTCTCTATGGCTACACCTTC
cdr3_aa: CASSLPTVLYGYTF

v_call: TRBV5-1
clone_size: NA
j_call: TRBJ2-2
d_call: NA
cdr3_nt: TGCGCCAGCAGCTTGGAAGCCGGGGTGAACACCGGGGAGCTGTTTTTT
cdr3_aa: CASSLEAGVNTGELFF

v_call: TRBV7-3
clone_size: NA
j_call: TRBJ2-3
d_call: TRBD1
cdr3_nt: TGTGCCAGCAGCGGAGCAGGGGGCCGTGGCACAGATACGCAGTATTTT
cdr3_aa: CASSGAGGRGTDTQYF

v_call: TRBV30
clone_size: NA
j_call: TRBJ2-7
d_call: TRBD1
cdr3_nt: TGTGCCTGGACAGGGGGCTACGAGCAGTACTTC
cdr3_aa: CAWTGGYEQYF

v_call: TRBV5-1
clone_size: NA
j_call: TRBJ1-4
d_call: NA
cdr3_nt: TGCGCCAGCAGCTTGGGAGGCTCTTTTAATGAAAAACTGTTTTTT
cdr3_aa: CASSLGGSFNEKLFF

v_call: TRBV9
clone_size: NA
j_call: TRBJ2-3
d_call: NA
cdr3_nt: TGTGCCAGCAGCGGGGTCGGGGAGTTAACAGATACGCAGTATTTT
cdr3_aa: CASSGVGELTDTQYF

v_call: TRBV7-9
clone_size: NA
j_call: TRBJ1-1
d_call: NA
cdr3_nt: TGTGCCAGCAGCCAGACAGAACCCGAACTCACTGAAGCTTTCTTT
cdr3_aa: CASSQTEPELTEAFF

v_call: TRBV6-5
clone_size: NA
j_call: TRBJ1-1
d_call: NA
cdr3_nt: TGTGCCAGCAGGGGCGCAGGGAACACTGAAGCTTTCTTT
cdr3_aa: CASRGAGNTEAFF

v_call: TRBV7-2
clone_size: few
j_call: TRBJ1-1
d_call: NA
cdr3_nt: TGTGCCAGCAGCTTCGGACAGTGGAGGACTGAAGCTTTCTTT
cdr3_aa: CASSFGQWRTEAFF

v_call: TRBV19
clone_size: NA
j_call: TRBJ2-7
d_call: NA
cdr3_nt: TGTGCCACCTTCAGCGCCAGCTGGGAGCAGTACTTC
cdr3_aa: CATFSASWEQYF

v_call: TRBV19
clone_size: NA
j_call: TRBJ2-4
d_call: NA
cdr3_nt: TGTGCCAGTAGTAGTACACAGGGAGGGACCAAAAACATTCAGTACTTC
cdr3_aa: CASSSTQGGTKNIQYF

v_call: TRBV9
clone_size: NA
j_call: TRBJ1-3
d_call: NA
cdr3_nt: TGTGCCAGCAGCCCCACTAACTCTGGAAACACCATATATTTT
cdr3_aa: CASSPTNSGNTIYF

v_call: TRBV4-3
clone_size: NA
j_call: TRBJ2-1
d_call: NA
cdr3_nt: TGCGCCAGCAGCCAAGATCTGGGGGGGCGCGACAATGAGCAGTTCTTC
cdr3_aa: CASSQDLGGRDNEQFF

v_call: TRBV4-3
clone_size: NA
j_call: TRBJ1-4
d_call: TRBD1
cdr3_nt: TGCGCCAGCAGCCAGAGGGGGCAAGGTGAAAAACTGTTTTTT
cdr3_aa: CASSQRGQGEKLFF

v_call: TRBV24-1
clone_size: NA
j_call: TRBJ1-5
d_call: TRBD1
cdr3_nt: TGTGCCACCAGTGATTTCCATGACAGGGTAGCGGTTACTCAGCCCCAGCATTTT
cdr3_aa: CATSDFHDRVAVTQPQHF

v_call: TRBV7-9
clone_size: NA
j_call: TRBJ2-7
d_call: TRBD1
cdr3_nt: TGTGCCAGCAGCGATCACGGGGACAGGGCCCTCTCCTACGAGCAGTACTTC
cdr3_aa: CASSDHGDRALSYEQYF

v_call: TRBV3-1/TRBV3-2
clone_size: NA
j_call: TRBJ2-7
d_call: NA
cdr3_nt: TGTGCCAGCAGCCAAGAACATCGACGGACTGACGAGCAGTACTTC
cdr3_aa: CASSQEHRRTDEQYF

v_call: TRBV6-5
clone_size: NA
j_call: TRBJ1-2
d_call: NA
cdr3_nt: TGTGCCCCCGGAGCGGGCGGGCCGTATGGCTACACCTTC
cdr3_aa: CAPGAGGPYGYTF

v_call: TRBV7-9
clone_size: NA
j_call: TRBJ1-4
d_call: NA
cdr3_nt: TGTGCCAGCAGCTTAGAGAGACAGGTTAATGAAAAACTGTTTTTT
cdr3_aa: CASSLERQVNEKLFF

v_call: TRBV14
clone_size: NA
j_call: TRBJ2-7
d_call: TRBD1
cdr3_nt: TGTGCCAGCAGCCAAGGTGGGACAGGCTACGAGCAGTACTTC
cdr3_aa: CASSQGGTGYEQYF

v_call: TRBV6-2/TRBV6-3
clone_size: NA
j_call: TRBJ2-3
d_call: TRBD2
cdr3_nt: TGTGCCAGCAGTTACTCGGCTCTAGTTCTAGCGGGATTATCAGATACGCAGTATTTT
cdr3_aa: CASSYSALVLAGLSDTQYF

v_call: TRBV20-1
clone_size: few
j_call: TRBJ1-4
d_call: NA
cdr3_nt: TGCAGTGCTAGTACCCCCGGGTCAACTAATGAAAAACTGTTTTTT
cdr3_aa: CSASTPGSTNEKLFF

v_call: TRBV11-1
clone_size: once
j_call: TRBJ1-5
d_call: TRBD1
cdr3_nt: TGTGCCAGCAGCTTAGACAGGGGGCCAAATCAGCCCCAGCATTTT
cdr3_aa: CASSLDRGPNQPQHF

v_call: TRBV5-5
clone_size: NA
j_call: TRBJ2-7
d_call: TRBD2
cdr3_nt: TGTGCCAGCAGCTTGGGGACTAGCGGGAGCCCCTACGAGCAGTACTTC
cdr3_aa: CASSLGTSGSPYEQYF

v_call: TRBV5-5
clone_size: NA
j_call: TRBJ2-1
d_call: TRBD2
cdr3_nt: TGTGCCAGCAGCCAGGTATCTGGCGGGAGAAGGGGTGAGCAGTTCTTC
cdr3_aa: CASSQVSGGRRGEQFF

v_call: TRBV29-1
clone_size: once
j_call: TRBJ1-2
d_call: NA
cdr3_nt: TGCAGCGTTGAAGGATCCAGGGAATTACTAGGCTACACCTTC
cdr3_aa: CSVEGSRELLGYTF

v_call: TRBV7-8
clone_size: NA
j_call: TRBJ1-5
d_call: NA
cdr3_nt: TGTGCCAGCAGCAAAACCTCCAGGCCTAATCAGCCCCAGCATTTT
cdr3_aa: CASSKTSRPNQPQHF

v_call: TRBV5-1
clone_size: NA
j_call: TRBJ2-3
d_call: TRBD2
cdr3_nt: TGCGCCACCGGGACTAGCGGGAGGGCCGGAGATACGCAGTATTTT
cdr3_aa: CATGTSGRAGDTQYF

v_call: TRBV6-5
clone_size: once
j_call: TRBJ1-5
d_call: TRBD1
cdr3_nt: TGTGCCAGCAGCACAGGGGGAAGACAGCCCCAGCATTTT
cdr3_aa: CASSTGGRQPQHF

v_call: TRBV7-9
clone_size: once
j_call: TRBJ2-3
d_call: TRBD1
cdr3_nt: TGTGCCGGTACCGGGACAGGGTTATCAGATACGCAGTATTTT
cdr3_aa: CAGTGTGLSDTQYF

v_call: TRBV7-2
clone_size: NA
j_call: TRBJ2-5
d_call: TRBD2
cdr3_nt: TGTGCCAGCAGCTTAGGTCTGGGACTAGCGGGGGGGCGTCAAGAGACCCAGTACTTC
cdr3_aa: CASSLGLGLAGGRQETQYF

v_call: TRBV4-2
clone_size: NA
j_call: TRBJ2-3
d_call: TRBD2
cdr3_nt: TGTGCCAGCAGCCAAGATCTGACAGCGGGGGGCCGCGAAGATACGCAGTATTTT
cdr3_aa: CASSQDLTAGGREDTQYF

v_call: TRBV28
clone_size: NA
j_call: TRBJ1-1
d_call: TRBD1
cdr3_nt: TGTGCCAGCACCCTTCGGGGACAGGGGGGGACTGAAGCTTTCTTT
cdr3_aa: CASTLRGQGGTEAFF

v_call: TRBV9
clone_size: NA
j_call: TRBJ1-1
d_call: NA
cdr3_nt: TGTGCCAGCAGCCCCCGGGGATTGGTGAACACTGAAGCTTTCTTT
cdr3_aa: CASSPRGLVNTEAFF